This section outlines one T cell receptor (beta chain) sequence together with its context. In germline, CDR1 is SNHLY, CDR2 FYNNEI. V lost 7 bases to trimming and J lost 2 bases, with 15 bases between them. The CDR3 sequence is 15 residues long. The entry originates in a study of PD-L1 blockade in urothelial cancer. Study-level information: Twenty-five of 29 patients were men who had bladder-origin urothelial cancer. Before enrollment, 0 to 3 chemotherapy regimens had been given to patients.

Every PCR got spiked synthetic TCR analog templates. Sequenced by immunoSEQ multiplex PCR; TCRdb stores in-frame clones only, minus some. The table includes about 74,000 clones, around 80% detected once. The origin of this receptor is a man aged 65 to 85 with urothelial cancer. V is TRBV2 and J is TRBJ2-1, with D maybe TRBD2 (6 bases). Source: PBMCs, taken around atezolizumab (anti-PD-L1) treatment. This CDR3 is CASIEGGRAYNEQFF. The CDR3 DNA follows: TGTGCCAGCATCGAGGGAGGTCGGGCCTACAATGAGCAGTTCTTC.